The 29 T cell receptor beta chains below all came from one sample that was sequenced in a study of blood T cells in healthy people across ages. A second PCR of about 7 to 12 cycles used a sample-barcoded 5' primer and a J-beta primer mix. One entry per CDR3 protein, called by TCRdb with MiXCR from the 5' RACE reads. The sample holds about a million distinct CDR3 sequences; around 49% are singletons and the top ten take around an eighth. The sequencing input was blood. The receptors were sampled from a man between 25 and 39 years old in good health.

To note about this clonotype: A junction end diverges from the germline sequence, so it may reflect a read error. The V call is TRBV4-3, the J call TRBJ2-6; perhaps TRBD2 as D (6 bases). The V gene's germline CDR1 is LGHNA and CDR2 YSLEER. CDR3 length equals 17 residues. The CDR3 is CASSQEGGAGGANVLTF. Here the CDR3 DNA reads TGCGCCAGTAGCCAAGAAGGAGGGGCCGGAGGGGCCAACGTCCTGACTTTC.

V usage is TRBV20-1 and J usage is TRBJ2-7, with no clear D. Trimming took off 5 bases at V and 8 bases at J, with 22 bases between the two ends. Germline V gene lookup returns CDR1 DFQATT and CDR2 SNEGSKA (reference sequence). The CDR3 contains 14 residues. This CDR3 reads CSASDALVFRQQYF. The CDR3 region has the DNA TGCAGTGCTTCCGACGCCTTGGTTTTCAGACAGCAGTACTTC.

This sequence joins TRBV7-2 and TRBJ1-5; 7 nucleotides match TRBD1. Trimming at V came to 5 bases and at J to 1 base, leaving 8 bases not matched to a gene. Germline CDR1 and CDR2: SGHTA and FQGNSA. This CDR3 is built from 16 residues. The CDR3 DNA sequence: TGTGCCAGCAGCGCCCGGGACAGAACCAGCAATCAGCCCCAGCATTTT. Translation: CASSARDRTSNQPQHF.

This clonotype was found many times. V is TRBV4-2 and J is TRBJ1-3; no definite D call. The germline V and J ends were trimmed by 1 base and 0 bases, with 7 bases remaining between them. This CDR3 contains 15 residues. Germline V gene data show CDR1 as LGHNA and CDR2 as YNFKEQ. CDR3 in amino acids: CASSQVDPSGNTIYF. CDR3 bases: TGTGCCAGCAGCCAAGTGGATCCCTCTGGAAACACCATATATTTT.

V usage is TRBV4-2 and J usage is TRBJ2-6, with D uncertain. The CDR3 is made up of 16 amino acids. Germline CDR1 reads LGHNA; CDR2 reads YNFKEQ. V was trimmed by 0 bases and J by 1 base, leaving 7 bases between them. DNA for the CDR3: TGTGCCAGCAGCCAAGATAGGGAATCTGGGGCCAACGTCCTGACTTTC. Residues: CASSQDRESGANVLTF.

This chain links TRBV4-1 with TRBJ2-7; TRBD1 matches at 9 bases. The CDR3 sequence is 16 residues long. Germline V gives CDR1 MGHRA, CDR2 YSYEKL. Unmatched junction bases numbered 6, after V lost 0 bases and J lost 3 bases. CDR3 residues: CASSQDAPGQGYEQYF. In DNA, the CDR3 is TGCGCCAGCAGCCAAGACGCTCCGGGACAGGGCTACGAGCAGTACTTC.

This clonotype came up once. The V and J genes are TRBV29-1 and TRBJ2-2; weak D call: TRBD1 (6 bases). The CDR3 covers 13 residues. Trimming took off 4 bases at V and 2 bases at J, with 8 bases between the two ends. Germline assignment: CDR1 SQVTM and CDR2 ANQGSEA. CDR3 in amino acids: CSVGDKNTGELFF. The CDR3 nucleotides are TGCAGCGTTGGGGACAAAAACACCGGGGAGCTGTTTTTT.

This clonotype was picked up a small number of times. This chain uses TRBV10-3 with TRBJ2-1, with D possibly being TRBD2 (6 bases). V was pared by 6 bases and J by 3 bases, with 12 bases between. The CDR3 runs 14 residues. Germline CDR1 is ENHRY and CDR2 is SYGVKD. DNA of the CDR3: TGTGCCATCAGCTCCGGGACTTTCTACAATGAGCAGTTCTTC. It translates to CAISSGTFYNEQFF.

The chain is built from TRBV29-1 and TRBJ1-1; the D is unclear. Germline assignment: CDR1 SQVTM and CDR2 ANQGSEA. The V gene lost 3 bases and the J gene lost 0 bases, with 5 bases spanning the gap. The CDR3 has 12 amino acids. In DNA form, the CDR3 reads TGCAGCGTTGACCAGATGAACACTGAAGCTTTCTTT. Encoded protein: CSVDQMNTEAFF.

This clonotype occurred a few times. The J gene is TRBJ2-7, the V gene TRBV4-1, with D perhaps TRBD1 (5 bases). The CDR3 loop spans 14 amino acids. Germline CDR1 reads MGHRA; CDR2 reads YSYEKL. V was cut by 1 base and J by 1 base, with 8 bases left in between. The CDR3 protein is CASSQGAGSYEQYF. CDR3 bases: TGCGCCAGCAGCCAAGGAGCAGGGTCCTACGAGCAGTACTTC.

J is TRBJ2-5 and V is TRBV20-1; the D gene is possibly TRBD1 (6 bases). Trimming stripped 3 bases from V and 2 bases from J, with 13 bases between. The V gene's germline CDR1 is DFQATT and CDR2 SNEGSKA (reference sequence). The CDR3 is 14 residues long. CDR3 protein: CSASRADRQETQYF. In DNA, the CDR3 is TGCAGTGCTAGTCGGGCGGACAGACAAGAGACCCAGTACTTC.

For this clonotype: One end of the junction varies from germline; a read error may be responsible. J is TRBJ2-6 and V is TRBV5-1; D is ambiguous. The CDR3 is 15 residues long. Germline assignment: CDR1 SGHRS and CDR2 YFSETQ. The CDR3 region is CASSLESSGANVLTF. In DNA form, the CDR3 reads TGTGCCAGCAGCTTAGAAAGCTCTGGGGCCAACGTCCTGACTTTC.

The V gene is TRBV7-2, the J gene TRBJ1-4; D is unclear. The CDR3 runs to 13 residues. Trimming left V 1 base short and J 8 bases short, with 8 bases between. The germline V gene encodes CDR1 SGHTA and CDR2 FQGNSA. The CDR3 region is CASSLGGTEKLFF. The CDR3 bases are TGTGCCAGCAGCTTAGGAGGAACCGAAAAACTGTTTTTT.

Note on this clonotype: Likely a read error: the CDR3 ends without its conserved phenylalanine or tryptophan. This chain links TRBV27 with TRBJ2-7; either TRBD1 or TRBD2 may fit D (6 bases each). The CDR3 totals 16 residues. Germline CDR1 is MNHEY and CDR2 is SMNVEV (reference sequence). The V and J ends lost 6 bases and 0 bases respectively, with 18 bases between them. CDR3 in DNA: TGTGCCAGCAGACCCGGAGGGGGGCCAAACTCCTACGAGCAGTACCTC. Residues: CASRPGGGPNSYEQYL.

The chain links TRBV28 to TRBJ1-4; 8 nucleotides match TRBD1. With 4 bases clipped from V and 0 bases from J, the junction kept 13 bases outside the gene matches. Germline lookup yields CDR1 MDHEN and CDR2 SYDVKM. The CDR3 loop spans 19 amino acids. The CDR3 loop is CASSYPTGQELATNEKLFF. CDR3 DNA: TGTGCCAGCAGTTACCCAACGGGACAGGAACTCGCAACTAATGAAAAACTGTTTTTT. Full variable domain (outside the CDR3, taken from reference TRBV28 and TRBJ1-4): DVKVTQSSRYLVKRTGEKVFLECVQDMDHENMFWYRQDPGLGLRLIYFSYDVKMKEKGDIPEGYSVSREKKERFSLILESASTNQTSMYLCASSYPTGQELATNEKLFFGSGTQLSVL.

This chain joins TRBV5-1 and TRBJ2-3, with D tentatively TRBD2 (6 bases). Trimming took off 3 bases at V and 0 bases at J, with 17 bases between the two ends. Germline V lookup: CDR1 SGHRS, CDR2 YFSETQ. The CDR3 is 17 amino acids. The DNA of the CDR3 is TGCGCCAGCAGCTCCCGCCCGGGAGCATTGAGCACAGATACGCAGTATTTT. Encoded protein: CASSSRPGALSTDTQYF.

V usage is TRBV20-1 and J usage is TRBJ2-1, with D possibly being TRBD1 or TRBD2 (6 bases each). CDR3 length equals 13 residues. The V gene lost 5 bases and the J gene lost 7 bases, with 15 bases spanning the gap. CDR1 is DFQATT and CDR2 is SNEGSKA in the germline V gene (reference sequence). The CDR3 here is CSARGLPSNEQFF. The CDR3 DNA reads as TGCAGTGCTCGGGGGCTACCTTCAAATGAGCAGTTCTTC.

The chain couples TRBV4-1 to TRBJ2-1; 7 bases match TRBD1. Germline V gene lookup returns CDR1 MGHRA and CDR2 YSYEKL. Unmatched junction bases numbered 9, after V lost 4 bases and J lost 3 bases. The CDR3 contains 16 residues. The DNA of the CDR3 is TGCGCCAGCAGCCTCCACGACAGGGATTTCTACAATGAGCAGTTCTTC. Protein: CASSLHDRDFYNEQFF.

CDR3 coding DNA: TGTGCCAGCATGGGGACAGGGCGGTACAATCAGCCCCAGCATTTT. Its protein product is CASMGTGRYNQPQHF. J is TRBJ1-5 and V is TRBV2; the match to TRBD1 covers 9 bases. The J segment lost 3 bases and the V segment lost 7 bases, leaving 7 bases of the junction unmatched. This CDR3 region has 15 residues. Germline V CDR1 and CDR2: SNHLY, FYNNEI.

The chain links TRBV20-1 to TRBJ2-3, with 9 bases that match TRBD2. Germline trimming cut 3 bases from V and 6 bases from J; bases unmatched to any gene: 7. There are 14 residues in the CDR3. Germline CDR1 reads DFQATT; CDR2 reads SNEGSKA (reference sequence). The CDR3 DNA reads TGCAGTGCTAGTGCGGGGGGGCCGGTGGATACGCAGTATTTT. This translates into CSASAGGPVDTQYF.

The chain couples TRBV24-1 to TRBJ1-2; possibly TRBD1 for D (6 bases). This CDR3 is 14 amino acids long. Trimming took off 10 bases at V and 0 bases at J, with 14 bases between the two ends. Germline CDR1 and CDR2: KGHDR and SFDVKD. The DNA for the CDR3 is TGTGCCACACCTACAGGGTCAGCTAACTATGGCTACACCTTC. It codes for CATPTGSANYGYTF.

The V and J genes are TRBV29-1 and TRBJ1-6, with TRBD1 matching 12 bases. The trim removed 3 bases at V and 4 bases at J, leaving 4 bases unmatched. The CDR3 sequence is 16 residues long. The germline gives CDR1 SQVTM, CDR2 ANQGSEA. In DNA form, the CDR3 reads TGCAGCGTTGACGCGGGACAGGGGGCATATAATTCACCCCTCCACTTT. This sequence encodes CSVDAGQGAYNSPLHF.

The genes are TRBV29-1 and TRBJ2-3, with D possibly being TRBD1 or TRBD2 (6 bases each). Trimming pared 7 bases from V and 2 bases from J, leaving 13 bases between. The CDR3 consists of 13 residues. Per germline, CDR1 SQVTM and CDR2 ANQGSEA. The CDR3 here is CSGGTSFTDTQYF. CDR3 nucleotides: TGCAGCGGCGGGACAAGTTTCACAGATACGCAGTATTTT.

This clonotype was counted a few times. The V and J genes are TRBV29-1 and TRBJ2-1; 9 bases map to TRBD1. J gave up 4 bases and V 6 bases, and 7 bases lay outside the gene matches. The CDR3 sequence is 14 residues long. Germline assignment: CDR1 SQVTM and CDR2 ANQGSEA. CDR3 DNA sequence: TGCAGCGTCGCGCCGGGACAGGGTTACAATGAGCAGTTCTTC. Translated, it gives CSVAPGQGYNEQFF.

This clonotype was picked up a small number of times. In nucleotides, the CDR3 is TGTGCCAGCAGGACACAAACAGGAGTGGCCTACGAGCAGTACTTC. Translated, it gives CASRTQTGVAYEQYF. The J gene is TRBJ2-5, the V gene TRBV6-6; a possible D gene is TRBD1 (5 bases). The J call may be wrong; the DNA end is better matched by TRBJ2-7. This CDR3 is built from 15 residues. The germline CDR1 and CDR2 sequences are MNHNY and SVGAGI (reference sequence).

The rearrangement joins TRBV20-1 to TRBJ2-1, with D perhaps TRBD1 (6 bases). The CDR3 extends over 12 amino acids. The germline V and J ends were trimmed by 2 bases and 10 bases, with 12 bases remaining between them. Germline V gives CDR1 DFQATT, CDR2 SNEGSKA (reference sequence). The CDR3 region has the DNA TGCAGTGCTAGAAAACAGGGTGGGGAGCAGTTCTTC. This translates into CSARKQGGEQFF.

Note on this clonotype: This could be a read error, since a much larger clone is one nucleotide away. The chain combines TRBV9 with TRBJ2-1; 7 nucleotides align to TRBD1. CDR3 length: 16 residues. The V gene's germline CDR1 is SGDLS and CDR2 YYNGEE. The CDR3 DNA sequence: TGTACCAGCAGCGTAGAAGGCGGACAGGCCTACAATGAGCAGTTCTTC. It codes for CTSSVEGGQAYNEQFF.

This clonotype appeared many times. This could be a read error, since a much larger clone is one nucleotide away. The chain has TRBV29-1 and TRBJ2-1, with D perhaps matching TRBD2 (5 bases). The CDR3 runs 14 residues. CDR1 and CDR2 (germline): SQVTM, ANQGSEA. V lost 2 bases to trimming and J lost 0 bases, with 8 bases between them. This CDR3 is CSVELGSSYNEQFF. Written as DNA, the CDR3 is TGCAGCGTTGAATTGGGGAGCTCCTACAATGAGCAGTTCTTC.

The chain uses TRBV7-2 and TRBJ2-7; the D gene is possibly TRBD2 (7 bases). This CDR3 region has 15 residues. Trimming pared 5 bases from V and 3 bases from J, leaving 17 bases between. Germline V gives CDR1 SGHTA, CDR2 FQGNSA. Written as DNA, the CDR3 is TGTGCCAGCAGCCCCCGTGGGGGGGCGAACTACGAGCAGTACTTC. It yields the protein CASSPRGGANYEQYF.